The 11 T cell receptor beta chains in this list originate from one sample, sequenced in a study of chemoradiotherapy in HPV16-positive cancers. Using immunoSEQ multiplex PCR, the repertoire was profiled, and TCRdb retains in-frame clones only, with some absent. The sample has about 5,900 clones, roughly 80% seen once; the top ten hold 6.3%. Source: tumor tissue, taken from a patient who underwent chemoradiotherapy. All receptors derive from a human donor with HPV-associated anogenital cancer.

The chain recombines TRBV7-9 with TRBJ1-4; D not certain. Germline CDR1 SEHNR, CDR2 FQNEAQ (reference sequence). V lost 3 bases and J 10 bases, leaving 9 bases between the germline ends. The CDR3 loop spans 12 amino acids. CDR3 sequence (DNA): TGTGCCAGCAGCTTCTCTATTGGAAAACTGTTTTTT. This translates into CASSFSIGKLFF.

This clone appeared a few times. The rearrangement uses TRBV10-3 and TRBJ2-7; TRBD2 is a possible D gene (6 bases). This CDR3 comprises 17 residues. With 0 bases removed from V and 6 bases from J, the gap between germline ends came to 21 bases. Germline V lookup: CDR1 ENHRY, CDR2 SYGVKD. The CDR3 region has the DNA TGTGCCATCAGTGAGTCGAGGGCCTCGGGGGATTTAAGCGAGCAGTACTTC. Its protein product is CAISESRASGDLSEQYF.

This sequence joins TRBV6-5 and TRBJ1-1; D not resolved. The CDR3 consists of 16 residues. V lost 0 bases to trimming and J lost 1 base, with 12 bases between them. Germline V lookup: CDR1 MNHEY, CDR2 SVGAGI. CDR3 in DNA: TGTGCCAGCAGTTACTCGGTATGGGCCAAGAACACTGAAGCTTTCTTT. It is translated as CASSYSVWAKNTEAFF.

V gene TRBV7-2 combines with J gene TRBJ1-2, with 9 nucleotides matching TRBD1. Looked up from germline, CDR1 is SGHTA and CDR2 is FQGNSA. CDR3 length: 14 amino acids. V dropped 4 bases and J dropped 7; count of bases not matched to a gene: 7. The CDR3 loop is CASSYGQGSSGYTF. CDR3 in DNA: TGTGCCAGCAGCTACGGACAGGGGTCGAGTGGCTACACCTTC.

CDR3 sequence reads: CASSLVGGKDYEQYF. Written as DNA, the CDR3 is TGCGCCAGCAGCTTGGTAGGGGGCAAAGACTACGAGCAGTACTTC. The J gene is TRBJ2-7, the V gene TRBV5-1; 7 nucleotides agree with TRBD1. V shed 0 bases, J shed 3 bases, and the junction held 6 bases outside the gene matches. CDR3 length equals 15 residues. Germline lookup yields CDR1 SGHRS and CDR2 YFSETQ.

V is TRBV5-6 and J is TRBJ1-2; D not certain. V was trimmed by 4 bases and J by 7 bases, leaving 11 bases between them. Germline values: CDR1 SGHDT, CDR2 YYEEEE. This CDR3 spans 12 amino acids. The CDR3 region has the DNA TGTGCCAGCAGCCCTGACACCCGTGGCTACACCTTC. Residues: CASSPDTRGYTF.

The rearrangement links TRBV5-4 to TRBJ1-1, with TRBD1 identical over 9 bases. The ends lost 4 bases at V and 1 base at J; junction bases unmatched: 2. CDR3 length equals 14 residues. Germline CDR1 is SGHNT and CDR2 is YYREEE (reference sequence). CDR3 region: CASSVQGANTEAFF. As DNA, the CDR3 is TGTGCCAGCAGCGTACAGGGGGCGAACACTGAAGCTTTCTTT.

The J gene is TRBJ1-5, the V gene TRBV19; the match to TRBD1 covers 8 bases. The J segment lost 7 bases and the V segment lost 2 bases, leaving 7 bases of the junction unmatched. Looked up from germline, CDR1 is LNHDA and CDR2 is SQIVND (reference sequence). The CDR3 is 15 residues long. The CDR3 sequence is CASSIRTGRDQPQHF. For the CDR3, the DNA is TGTGCCAGTAGTATACGGACAGGGAGGGACCAGCCCCAGCATTTT.

Only a few counts were recorded for this clone. The chain links TRBV6-1 to TRBJ2-1; unclear D gene. CDR1 MNHNS and CDR2 SASEGT come from the germline V gene. Trimming took off 4 bases at V and 0 bases at J, with 7 bases between the two ends. The CDR3 is 14 amino acids. The CDR3 loop is CASSGRSSYNEQFF. The CDR3 DNA sequence: TGTGCCAGCAGTGGAAGAAGCTCCTACAATGAGCAGTTCTTC.

The rearrangement links TRBV19 to TRBJ2-7; possibly TRBD1 for D (5 bases). Trimming removed 6 bases at V and 0 bases at J, with 12 bases between. Germline CDR1 is LNHDA and CDR2 is SQIVND (reference sequence). The CDR3 runs to 14 residues. CDR3 in DNA: TGTGCCAGTAGCGACAGCCAAGTCTCCTACGAGCAGTACTTC. Amino acids: CASSDSQVSYEQYF.

V is TRBV30 and J is TRBJ1-4; the D is unclear. The CDR3 is made up of 13 amino acids. Germline loops: CDR1 GTSNPN, CDR2 SVGIG (reference sequence). V lost 0 bases, J lost 5 bases, and 7 bases lay in between. The CDR3: CAWSVQRNEKLFF. CDR3 DNA sequence: TGTGCCTGGAGTGTACAAAGAAATGAAAAACTGTTTTTT.